This is a list of T cell receptor beta chains from one sample in a study of vaccination effects on CD4 cells after COVID-19. No cognate antigen is known for these TCRs. Method: immunoSEQ multiplex PCR; TCRdb's copy keeps in-frame clones and lacks some. The table records 55,000 to 80,000 clones, over 70% of them present only once. The sample was CD4+ T cells from PBMCs cultured with SARS-CoV-2 spike peptides, taken before COVID-19 vaccination. The receptor source for this set is a human donor who received a COVID-19 vaccine. CDR3s include the opening cysteine and the closing phenylalanine or tryptophan. The D gene is left open where the match is weak. Rows may omit the clone size; those that give it use once, few, many or a size class.

>TRBV5-1|NA|TRBJ2-3|NA|14
TGCGCCAGCAGCTCCCGAAGGGGTCCAGATACGCAGTATTTT
CASSSRRGPDTQYF
>TRBV15|NA|TRBJ1-1|once|13
TGTGCCACCAGCAGAGATTTGGACCGAGAAGCTTTCTTT
CATSRDLDREAFF
>TRBV30|NA|TRBJ1-4|NA|14
TGTGCCTGGAGTGGGGGCCTTGGCGATGAAAAACTGTTTTTT
CAWSGGLGDEKLFF
>TRBV3-1/TRBV3-2|NA|TRBJ1-2|few|14
TGTGCCAGCAGCCAACGGGGGCCTAACTATGGCTACACCTTC
CASSQRGPNYGYTF
>TRBV9|TRBD1|TRBJ1-4|NA|17
TGTGCCAGCAGCGCAGGGACAGGCGCTGCAACTAATGAAAAACTGTTTTTT
CASSAGTGAATNEKLFF
>TRBV19|TRBD1|TRBJ1-2|NA|15
TGTGCCAGTAGTATAGCCACAGGGGGCTACTATGGCTACACCTTC
CASSIATGGYYGYTF
>TRBV15|TRBD2|TRBJ2-3|NA|14
TGTGCCACCACCCTGGGACTAGCAGGAGATACGCAGTATTTT
CATTLGLAGDTQYF
>TRBV7-9|NA|TRBJ1-1|NA|13
TGTGCCAGCAGCTTAGGAGCGAACACTGAAGCTTTCTTT
CASSLGANTEAFF
>TRBV5-6|NA|TRBJ1-1|NA|14
TGTGCCAGCAGCAGGAGACAGCCTAACACTGAAGCTTTCTTT
CASSRRQPNTEAFF
>TRBV4-3|NA|TRBJ2-5|few|13
TGCGCCAGCAGCCAAGTGGGGACGCAGACCCAGTACTTC
CASSQVGTQTQYF
>TRBV29-1|TRBD1|TRBJ1-5|NA|13
TGCAGCGTTGCCACAGGGGGCAATCAGCCCCAGCATTTT
CSVATGGNQPQHF
>TRBV2|TRBD1|TRBJ1-4|NA|16
TGTGCCAGCGGGGACAGGGCGTGGTCAAGGGGTGAAAAACTGTTTTTT
CASGDRAWSRGEKLFF
>TRBV11-2|NA|TRBJ2-5|NA|15
TGTGCCAGCAGCTTAACACCCCGTACCACCGAGACCCAGTACTTC
CASSLTPRTTETQYF
>TRBV27|NA|TRBJ1-5|NA|15
TGTGCCAGCAGTTTGGCAGGGCCCTCTAATCAGCCCCAGCATTTT
CASSLAGPSNQPQHF
>TRBV5-1|NA|TRBJ1-1|NA|15
TGCGCCAGCAGCTTGGTGGGACTCCCGAACACTGAAGCTTTCTTT
CASSLVGLPNTEAFF
>TRBV5-5|TRBD1|TRBJ2-5|NA|13
TGTGCCAGCAGCCGAGGGACAGAAGAGACCCAGTACTTC
CASSRGTEETQYF
>TRBV6-5|NA|TRBJ1-4|NA|14
TGTGCCAGCAGCCTGACCTCAACTAATGAAAAACTGTTTTTT
CASSLTSTNEKLFF
>TRBV5-1|NA|TRBJ1-2|NA|13
TGCGCCAGCAGCTTGCTCGGAAGCTATGGCTACACCTTC
CASSLLGSYGYTF
>TRBV6-5|NA|TRBJ1-6|few|13
TGTGCCAGCACCGCTTCAGGGAAGTCACCCCTCCACTTT
CASTASGKSPLHF
>TRBV18|NA|TRBJ2-3|once|13
TGTGCCAGCTCACAGACGGAAGCAGATACGCAGTATTTT
CASSQTEADTQYF
>TRBV5-1|TRBD1|TRBJ2-5|NA|15
TGCGCCAGCAGCTCCACGACAGGGGGTGGGGAGACCCAGTACTTC
CASSSTTGGGETQYF
>TRBV19|TRBD1|TRBJ2-1|NA|17
TGTGCCAGTAGTCCGGGACAGGGACGGTCCGGCGGCAATGAGCAGTTCTTC
CASSPGQGRSGGNEQFF